The clone carrying this T cell receptor (beta chain) has just a few counts. Its specificity is not known. The CDR3 extends over 14 amino acids. Trimming left V 5 bases short and J 4 bases short, with 14 bases between. Germline V gene sequence: CDR1 SGHAT, CDR2 FQNNGV. Unique molecular identifiers were used in preparing the TCRbeta library. From the PCR reads, TCRdb called clonotypes with MiXCR, one entry per CDR3 protein. Of 100,000 to 120,000 distinct CDR3 sequences in the sample, 5.5% to 6.5% were seen once. The entry originates in a study of T-cell reconstitution after alpha-beta-depleted transplantation in children. Study results and limitations: After one year, T-cell counts and TCRbeta diversity mostly came from new T cells. Recipient T cells and thymic progenitors that survived were the source of the high TCRbeta diversity seen at day 60 in some patients. By about two months after transplant, alpha-beta T cells reportedly arose from several hundred graft clones that had expanded.

J is TRBJ1-1 and V is TRBV11-2; D unclear. The TCR was taken from a male patient between 2 and 10 years old who had a stem cell transplant for acute lymphoblastic leukemia, so the T cells may come from the graft donor. Source: PBMCs, mostly from graft donor cells, taken 360 days after TCRalphabeta/CD19-depleted stem cell transplant. The CDR3 DNA follows: TGTGCCAGCAGCCCTCAGAATTGGGGCACTGAAGCTTTCTTT. It encodes CASSPQNWGTEAFF.